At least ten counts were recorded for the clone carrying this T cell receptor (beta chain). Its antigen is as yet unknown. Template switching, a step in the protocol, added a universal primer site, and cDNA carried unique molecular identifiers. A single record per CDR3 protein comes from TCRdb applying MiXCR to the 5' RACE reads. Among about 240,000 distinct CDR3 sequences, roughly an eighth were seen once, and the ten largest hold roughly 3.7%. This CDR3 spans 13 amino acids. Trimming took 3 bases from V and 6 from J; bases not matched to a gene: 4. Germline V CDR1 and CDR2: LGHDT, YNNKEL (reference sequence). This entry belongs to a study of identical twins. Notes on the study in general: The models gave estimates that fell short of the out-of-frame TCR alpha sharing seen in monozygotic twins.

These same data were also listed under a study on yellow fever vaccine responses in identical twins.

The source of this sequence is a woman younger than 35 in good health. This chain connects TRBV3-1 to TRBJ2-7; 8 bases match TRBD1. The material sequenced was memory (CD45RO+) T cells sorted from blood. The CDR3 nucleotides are TGTGCCAGCAGCCAGGGTACAGGGGGCGAGCAGTACTTC. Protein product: CASSQGTGGEQYF.